This TCR beta chain was retrieved from a study of CD8 T cells in Susac syndrome. The CDR3 totals 13 residues. Trimming removed 2 bases at V and 2 bases at J, with 6 bases between. Germline values: CDR1 SGHAT, CDR2 FQNNGV. When the RNA was reverse transcribed, random hexamers were used with an input of roughly 0.5 to 1 ug. TCRdb independently ran MiXCR on the immunoSEQ multiplex PCR reads; one entry per CDR3 protein. The table lists tens of thousands of distinct CDR3 sequences, approximately 92% of them singletons. This TCR was recovered from a human donor with Susac syndrome. Sequencing used CD8+ T cells from PBMCs. The gene calls are TRBV11-2 and TRBJ2-5, with D uncertain. CDR3 DNA: TGTGCCAGCAGCTTATACAGACAAGAGACCCAGTACTTC. It translates to CASSLYRQETQYF. Together with reference TRBV11-2 and TRBJ2-5, the CDR3 gives the full variable domain: EAGVAQSPRYKIIEKRQSVAFWCNPISGHATLYWYQQILGQGPKLLIQFQNNGVVDDSQLPKDRFSAERLKGVDSTLKIQPAKLEDSAVYLCASSLYRQETQYFGPGTRLLVL.